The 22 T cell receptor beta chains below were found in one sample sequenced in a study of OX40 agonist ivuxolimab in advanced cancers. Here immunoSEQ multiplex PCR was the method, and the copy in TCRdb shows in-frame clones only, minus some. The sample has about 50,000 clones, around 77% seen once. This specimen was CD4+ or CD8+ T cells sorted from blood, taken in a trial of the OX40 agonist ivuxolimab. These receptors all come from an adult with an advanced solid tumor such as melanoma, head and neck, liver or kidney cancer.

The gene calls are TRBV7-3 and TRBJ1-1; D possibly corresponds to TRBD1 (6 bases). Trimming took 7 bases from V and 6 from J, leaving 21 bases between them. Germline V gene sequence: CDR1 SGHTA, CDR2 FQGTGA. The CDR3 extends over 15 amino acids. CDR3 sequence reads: CASKVGGGLEAEAFF. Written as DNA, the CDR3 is TGTGCCAGCAAAGTCGGGGGCGGATTGGAAGCTGAAGCTTTCTTT.

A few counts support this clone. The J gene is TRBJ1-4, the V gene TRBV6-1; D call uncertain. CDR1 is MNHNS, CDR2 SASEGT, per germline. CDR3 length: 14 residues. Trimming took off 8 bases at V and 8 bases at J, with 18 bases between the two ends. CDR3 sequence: CASSRPGRGEKLFF. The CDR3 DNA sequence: TGTGCCAGCTCGCGGCCGGGGAGAGGGGAAAAACTGTTTTTT.

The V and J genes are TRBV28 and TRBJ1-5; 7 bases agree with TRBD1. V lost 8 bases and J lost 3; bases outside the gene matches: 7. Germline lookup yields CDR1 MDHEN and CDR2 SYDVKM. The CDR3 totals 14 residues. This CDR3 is CASRSQGNNQPQHF. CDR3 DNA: TGTGCCAGCCGCTCACAGGGGAACAATCAGCCCCAGCATTTT.

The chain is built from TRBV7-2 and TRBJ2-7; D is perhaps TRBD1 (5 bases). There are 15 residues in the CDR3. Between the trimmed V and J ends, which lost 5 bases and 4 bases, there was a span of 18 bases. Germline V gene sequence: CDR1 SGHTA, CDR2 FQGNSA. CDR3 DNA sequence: TGTGCCAGCAGCCCAACTCAGGGTCGGACGTACGAGCAGTACTTC. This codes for CASSPTQGRTYEQYF.

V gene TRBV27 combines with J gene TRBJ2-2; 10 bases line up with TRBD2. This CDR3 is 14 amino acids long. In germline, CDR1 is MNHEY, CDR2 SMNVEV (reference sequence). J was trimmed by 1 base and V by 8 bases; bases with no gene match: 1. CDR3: CASRLAGNTGELFF. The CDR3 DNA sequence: TGTGCCAGCCGACTAGCGGGGAACACCGGGGAGCTGTTTTTT.

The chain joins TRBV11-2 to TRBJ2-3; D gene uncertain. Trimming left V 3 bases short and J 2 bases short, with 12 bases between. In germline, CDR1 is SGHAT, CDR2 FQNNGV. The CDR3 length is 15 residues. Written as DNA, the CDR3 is TGTGCCAGCAGCTTGGTCGTCTCTTTCACAGATACGCAGTATTTT. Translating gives CASSLVVSFTDTQYF.

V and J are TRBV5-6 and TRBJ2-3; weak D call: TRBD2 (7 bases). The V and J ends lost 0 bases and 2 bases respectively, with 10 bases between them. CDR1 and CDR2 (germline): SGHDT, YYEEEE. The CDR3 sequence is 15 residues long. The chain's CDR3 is CASSLAGGPTDTQYF. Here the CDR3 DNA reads TGTGCCAGCAGCTTGGCGGGGGGCCCCACAGATACGCAGTATTTT.

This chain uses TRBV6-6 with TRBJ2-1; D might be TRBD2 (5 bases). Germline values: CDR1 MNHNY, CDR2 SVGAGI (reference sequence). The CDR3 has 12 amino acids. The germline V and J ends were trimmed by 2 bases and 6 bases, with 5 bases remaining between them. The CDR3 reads CASSYEGNEQFF. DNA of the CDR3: TGTGCCAGCAGTTACGAGGGCAATGAGCAGTTCTTC.

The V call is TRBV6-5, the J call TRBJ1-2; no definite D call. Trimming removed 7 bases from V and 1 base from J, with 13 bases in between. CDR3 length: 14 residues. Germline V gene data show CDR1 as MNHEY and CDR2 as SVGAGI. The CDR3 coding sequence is TGTGCCAGCATTCCGGGTCGGAGTAACTATGGCTACACCTTC. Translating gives CASIPGRSNYGYTF.

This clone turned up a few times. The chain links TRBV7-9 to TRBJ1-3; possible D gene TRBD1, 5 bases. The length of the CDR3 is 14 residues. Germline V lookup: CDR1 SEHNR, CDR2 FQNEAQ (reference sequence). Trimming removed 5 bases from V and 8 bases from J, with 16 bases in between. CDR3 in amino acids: CASSAIKRGYTIYF. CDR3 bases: TGTGCCAGCAGCGCTATCAAAAGGGGCTACACCATATATTTT.

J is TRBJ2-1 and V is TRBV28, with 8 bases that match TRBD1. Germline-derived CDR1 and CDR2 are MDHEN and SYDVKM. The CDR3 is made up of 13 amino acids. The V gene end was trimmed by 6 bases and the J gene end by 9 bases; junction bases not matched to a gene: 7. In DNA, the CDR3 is TGTGCCAGCAGACACACAGGGGGAGGTGAGCAGTTCTTC. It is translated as CASRHTGGGEQFF.

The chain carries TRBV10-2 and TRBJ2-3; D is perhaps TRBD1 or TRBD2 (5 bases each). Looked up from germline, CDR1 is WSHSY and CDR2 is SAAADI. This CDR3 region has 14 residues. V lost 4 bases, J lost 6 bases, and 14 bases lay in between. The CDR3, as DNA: TGCGCCAGCAGTGTTTCGGGACCACCGGATACGCAGTATTTT. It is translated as CASSVSGPPDTQYF.

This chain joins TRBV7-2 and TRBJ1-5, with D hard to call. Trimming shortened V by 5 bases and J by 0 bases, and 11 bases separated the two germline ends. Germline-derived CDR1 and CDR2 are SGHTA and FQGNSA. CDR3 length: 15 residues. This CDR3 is CASSQAGNSNQPQHF. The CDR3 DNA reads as TGTGCCAGCAGCCAGGCGGGGAATAGCAATCAGCCCCAGCATTTT.

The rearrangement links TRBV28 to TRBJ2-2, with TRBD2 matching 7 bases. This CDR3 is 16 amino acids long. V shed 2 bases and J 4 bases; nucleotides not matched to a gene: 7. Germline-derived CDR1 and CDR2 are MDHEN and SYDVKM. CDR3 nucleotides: TGTGCCAGCAGTTTACTGGGAGGGATGGCCACCGGGGAGCTGTTTTTT. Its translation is CASSLLGGMATGELFF.

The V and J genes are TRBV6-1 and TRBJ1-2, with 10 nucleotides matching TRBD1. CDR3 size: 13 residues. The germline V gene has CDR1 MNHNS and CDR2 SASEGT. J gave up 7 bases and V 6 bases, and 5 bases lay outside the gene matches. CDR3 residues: CASRRQGASGYTF. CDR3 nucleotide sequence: TGTGCCAGCAGGAGACAGGGGGCTAGTGGCTACACCTTC.

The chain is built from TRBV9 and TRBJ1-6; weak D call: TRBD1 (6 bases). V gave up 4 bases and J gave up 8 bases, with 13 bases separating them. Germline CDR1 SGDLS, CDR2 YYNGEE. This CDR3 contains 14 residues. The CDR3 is CASSITGSDSPLHF. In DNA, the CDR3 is TGTGCCAGCAGCATAACAGGGAGTGATTCACCCCTCCACTTT.

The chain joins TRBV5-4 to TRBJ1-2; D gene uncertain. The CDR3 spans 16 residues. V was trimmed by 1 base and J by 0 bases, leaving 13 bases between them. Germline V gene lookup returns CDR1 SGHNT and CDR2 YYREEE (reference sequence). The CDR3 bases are TGTGCCAGCAGCTTGTCGGCCAGTCGAGCTAACTATGGCTACACCTTC. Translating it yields CASSLSASRANYGYTF.

CDR3 DNA sequence: TGTGCCAGCAGCTACCGCTTAGCGGGAGGTTCCAATGAGCAGTTCTTC. Translating it yields CASSYRLAGGSNEQFF. V and J are TRBV27 and TRBJ2-1, with 10 bases fitting TRBD2. The germline V gene encodes CDR1 MNHEY and CDR2 SMNVEV (reference sequence). Unmatched junction bases numbered 11, after V lost 6 bases and J lost 6 bases. The CDR3 is made up of 16 amino acids.

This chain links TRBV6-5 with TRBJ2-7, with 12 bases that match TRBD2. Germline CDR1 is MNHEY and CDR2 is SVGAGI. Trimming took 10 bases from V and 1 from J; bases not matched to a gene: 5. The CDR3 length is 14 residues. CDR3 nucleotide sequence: TGTGCCACCGTACTAGCGGGAGGTTCCTACGAGCAGTACTTC. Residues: CATVLAGGSYEQYF.

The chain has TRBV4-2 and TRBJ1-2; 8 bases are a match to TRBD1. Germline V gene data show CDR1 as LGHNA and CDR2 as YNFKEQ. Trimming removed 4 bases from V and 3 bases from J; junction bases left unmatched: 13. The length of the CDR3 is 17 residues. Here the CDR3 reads CASSPGGTGWLDYGYTF. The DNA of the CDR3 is TGTGCCAGCAGCCCTGGAGGGACAGGTTGGTTAGACTATGGCTACACCTTC.

The CDR3 nucleotides read TGCAGCGTAGCAACAGGGTTTCCGCCTGGCTACACCTTC. It yields the protein CSVATGFPPGYTF. The chain has TRBV29-1 and TRBJ1-2; D is perhaps TRBD1 (6 bases). The CDR3 loop spans 13 amino acids. Trimming pared 6 bases from V and 7 bases from J, leaving 18 bases between. Germline CDR1 SQVTM, CDR2 ANQGSEA.

For the CDR3, the DNA is TGCGCCAGCGCCACTTCCGGGACAGGAGTCGACGAGCAGTACTTC. Encoded protein: CASATSGTGVDEQYF. This chain links TRBV5-1 with TRBJ2-7; 8 positions match TRBD1. The CDR3 sequence is 15 residues long. J gave up 5 bases and V 7 bases, and 14 bases lay outside the gene matches. CDR1 and CDR2 (germline): SGHRS, YFSETQ.